This T cell receptor (beta chain) came from a study of OX40 agonist ivuxolimab in advanced cancers. Concerning the study at large: Ivuxolimab was a fully human IgG2 agonistic monoclonal antibody targeting the costimulatory receptor OX40 (CD134). Of the 50 to 55 dose-escalation patients, hepatocellular carcinoma was present in about 20, melanoma in roughly 15, renal cell carcinoma in 9 and head and neck cancer in 9. Intravenous ivuxolimab was administered to patients every 2 weeks at six dose levels: 0.01, 0.1, 0.3, 1.5, 3 and 10 mg/kg. The paper covers the monotherapy dose-escalation part of the phase I ivuxolimab trial, which included N of about 56 patients. In the dose-escalation cohort, around four fifths of patients were male, and the mean age was roughly 60 years with a range of roughly 23 to 90. Prior anti-PD-1, anti-PD-L1 or anti-CTLA-4 therapy was permitted, and less than 45% of dose-escalation patients had received checkpoint inhibitors. Peripheral TCRbeta sequencing was intended to test whether TCR sequence diversity was altered and clonal T-cell expansion was caused by ivuxolimab. Partial responses were achieved by three dose-escalation patients, of whom one had hepatocellular carcinoma and two had cutaneous melanoma. Here is what the overall study found, with its caveats: Low levels of normalized T-cell clonal expansion were also seen in some patients who did not respond. The antigen specificity of the clonally expanded peripheral T cells was not determined. In the 0.1-3.0 mg/kg groups, partial responders had among the lowest normalized peripheral clonal expansion, particularly in CD8+ T cells. After ivuxolimab, CD8+ T cells had more expanded clones than CD4+ T cells on average. At doses of 0.1 to 3.0 mg/kg, clonal expansion of both CD4+ and CD8+ blood T cells was observed from baseline to week 6.

Per the germline V gene, SGHAT is the CDR1 and FQNNGV is the CDR2. V drops 5 bases and J drops 2 bases, leaving 13 bases in between. The CDR3, cysteine through phenylalanine, is 14 amino acids long. The CDR3 DNA has 42 bases and is translated from base 1. To sequence the TCRbeta CDR3 region, genomic DNA was isolated from the sorted cells. The immunoSEQ Assay was used to sequence the TCRbeta CDR3 regions. TCRdb carries this immuneACCESS record with in-frame sequences only. Its versions omit some clonotypes, under half of them owing to an unresolved V gene in the studies checked, with the rest unexplained. The sample table lists 40,000 to 60,000 clones, 80% to 90% of them with a count of one. Roughly 43% of the sample comes from the top ten. The trial excluded patients who had a history of autoimmune disease or who were on systemic immunosuppression. Peripheral blood for TCR sequencing was collected from all dose cohorts at baseline, on cycle 4 day 1, and on cycle 7 day 1. The samples were drawn from a first-in-human, open-label, multicenter phase I dose-escalation trial of ivuxolimab. Adults with locally advanced or metastatic melanoma, renal cell carcinoma, hepatocellular carcinoma or head and neck squamous cell carcinoma were enrolled in the trial. Before TCR sequencing, CD4+ and CD8+ T cells were separately sorted from peripheral blood.

A note on this clone: Which antigen it targets is not known. No qualities accompany the bases; no much larger clone lies one base away.

The sequence links TRBV11-2 to TRBJ2-7, and the D gene may be TRBD2, 5 bases matching. The sequence was collected from an adult with an advanced solid tumor such as melanoma, head and neck, liver or kidney cancer. This material consisted of CD4+ or CD8+ T cells sorted from blood, taken in a trial of the OX40 agonist ivuxolimab. The CDR3 reads as follows: CASSKGDSAYEQYF. The sequence in DNA is TGTGCCAGCAGCAAGGGAGACTCTGCCTACGAGCAGTACTTC. Outside the CDR3, residues come from the reference TRBV11-2 and TRBJ2-7 proteins, so the full variable domain is: EAGVAQSPRYKIIEKRQSVAFWCNPISGHATLYWYQQILGQGPKLLIQFQNNGVVDDSQLPKDRFSAERLKGVDSTLKIQPAKLEDSAVYLCASSKGDSAYEQYFGPGTRLTVT.